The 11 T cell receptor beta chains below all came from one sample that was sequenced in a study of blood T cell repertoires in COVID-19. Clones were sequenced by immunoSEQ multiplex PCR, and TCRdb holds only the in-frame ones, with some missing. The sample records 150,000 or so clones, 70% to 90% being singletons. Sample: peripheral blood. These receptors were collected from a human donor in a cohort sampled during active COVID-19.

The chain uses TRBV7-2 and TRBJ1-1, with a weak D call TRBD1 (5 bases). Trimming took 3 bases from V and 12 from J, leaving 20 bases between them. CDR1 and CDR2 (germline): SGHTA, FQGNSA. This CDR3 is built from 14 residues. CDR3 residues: CASSFYGGEYKTFF. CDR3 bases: TGTGCCAGCAGCTTTTACGGGGGGGAGTATAAAACTTTCTTT.

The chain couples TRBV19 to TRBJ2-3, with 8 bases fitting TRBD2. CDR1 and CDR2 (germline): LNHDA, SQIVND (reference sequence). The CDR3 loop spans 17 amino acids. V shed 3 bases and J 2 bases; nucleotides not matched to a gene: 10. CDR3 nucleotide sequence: TGTGCCAGTAGTATTGGGGTGAGCGGGAGCCTCACAGATACGCAGTATTTT. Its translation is CASSIGVSGSLTDTQYF.

DNA for the CDR3: TGTGCCAGCACCCCGAGCTCCTACGAGCAGTACTTC. The encoded protein is CASTPSSYEQYF. The V and J genes are TRBV12-3 or TRBV12-4 and TRBJ2-7, with D uncertain. The V end lost 7 bases, the J end lost 0 bases, and 7 bases lay between the germline ends. CDR3 length: 12 amino acids.

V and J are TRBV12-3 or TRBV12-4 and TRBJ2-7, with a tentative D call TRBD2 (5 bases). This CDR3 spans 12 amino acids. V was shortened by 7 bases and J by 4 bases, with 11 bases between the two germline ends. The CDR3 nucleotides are TGTGCCAGCAAGAGGGCGCTTTACGAGCAGTACTTC. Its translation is CASKRALYEQYF.

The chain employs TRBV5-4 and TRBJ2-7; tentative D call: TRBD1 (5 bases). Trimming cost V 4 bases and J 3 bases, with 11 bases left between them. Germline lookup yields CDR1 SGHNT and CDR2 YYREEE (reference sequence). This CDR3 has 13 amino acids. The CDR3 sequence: CASSGDRFYEQYF. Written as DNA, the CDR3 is TGTGCCAGCAGCGGAGACAGATTCTACGAGCAGTACTTC.

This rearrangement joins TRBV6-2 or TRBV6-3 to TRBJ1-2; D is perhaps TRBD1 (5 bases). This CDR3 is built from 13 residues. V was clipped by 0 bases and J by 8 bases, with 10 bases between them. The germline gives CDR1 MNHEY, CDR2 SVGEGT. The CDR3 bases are TGTGCCAGCAGTTACTCGGGGGGGAGCGGCTACACCTTC. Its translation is CASSYSGGSGYTF.

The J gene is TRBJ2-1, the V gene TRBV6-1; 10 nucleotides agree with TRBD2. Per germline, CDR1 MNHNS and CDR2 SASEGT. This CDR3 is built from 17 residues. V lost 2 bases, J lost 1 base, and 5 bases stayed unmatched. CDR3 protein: CASSEFPSGGSYNEQFF. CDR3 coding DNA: TGTGCCAGCAGTGAATTCCCTAGCGGGGGTTCCTACAATGAGCAGTTCTTC.

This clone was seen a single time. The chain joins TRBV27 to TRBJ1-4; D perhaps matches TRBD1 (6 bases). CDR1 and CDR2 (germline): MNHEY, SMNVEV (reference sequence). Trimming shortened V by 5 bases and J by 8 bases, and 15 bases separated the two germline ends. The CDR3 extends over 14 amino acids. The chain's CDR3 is CASSPGIRGEKLFF. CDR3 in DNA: TGTGCCAGCAGTCCCGGGATAAGGGGGGAAAAACTGTTTTTT.

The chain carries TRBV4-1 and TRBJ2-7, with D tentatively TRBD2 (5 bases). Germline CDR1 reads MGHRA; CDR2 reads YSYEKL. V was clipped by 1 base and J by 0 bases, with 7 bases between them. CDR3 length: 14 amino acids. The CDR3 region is CASSQGTFSYEQYF. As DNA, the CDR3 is TGCGCCAGCAGCCAAGGGACTTTCTCCTACGAGCAGTACTTC.

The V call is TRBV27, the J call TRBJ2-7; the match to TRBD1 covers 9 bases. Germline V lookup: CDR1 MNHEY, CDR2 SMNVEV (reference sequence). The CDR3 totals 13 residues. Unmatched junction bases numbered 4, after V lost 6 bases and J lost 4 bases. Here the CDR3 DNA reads TGTGCCAGCAGGCGACAGGGGGGTTACGAGCAGTACTTC. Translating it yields CASRRQGGYEQYF.

CDR3 amino acids: CASSLDPSGSYEQYF. CDR3 in DNA: TGTGCCAGCAGCTTGGATCCTAGCGGCTCCTACGAGCAGTACTTC. J is TRBJ2-7 and V is TRBV5-4; TRBD2 aligns across 7 bases. The CDR3 sequence is 15 residues long. CDR1 and CDR2 from the germline V gene are SGHNT and YYREEE (reference sequence). Losses at the gene ends were 0 bases for V and 0 bases for J; bases not matched to a gene: 3.